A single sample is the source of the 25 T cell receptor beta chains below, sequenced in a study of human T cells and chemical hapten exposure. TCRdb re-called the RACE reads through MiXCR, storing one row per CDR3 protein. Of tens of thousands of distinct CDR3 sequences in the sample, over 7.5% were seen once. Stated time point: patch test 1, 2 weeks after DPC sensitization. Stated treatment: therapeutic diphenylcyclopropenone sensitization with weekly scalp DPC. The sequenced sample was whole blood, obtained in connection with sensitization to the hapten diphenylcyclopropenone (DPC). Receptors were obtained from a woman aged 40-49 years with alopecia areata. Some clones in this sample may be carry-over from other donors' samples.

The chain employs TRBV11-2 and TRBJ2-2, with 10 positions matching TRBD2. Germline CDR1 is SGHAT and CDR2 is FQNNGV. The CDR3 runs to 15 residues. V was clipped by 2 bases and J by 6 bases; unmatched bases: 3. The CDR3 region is CASSLQGTSAGELFF. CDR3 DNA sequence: TGTGCCAGCAGCTTACAGGGGACTAGCGCCGGGGAGCTGTTTTTT.

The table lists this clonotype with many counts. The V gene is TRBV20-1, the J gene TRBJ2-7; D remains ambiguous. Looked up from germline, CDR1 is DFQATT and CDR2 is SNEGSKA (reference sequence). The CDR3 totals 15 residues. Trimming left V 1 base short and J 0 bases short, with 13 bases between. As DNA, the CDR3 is TGCAGTGCTAGAGTAGTGACTCAAGACTCCTACGAGCAGTACTTC. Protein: CSARVVTQDSYEQYF.

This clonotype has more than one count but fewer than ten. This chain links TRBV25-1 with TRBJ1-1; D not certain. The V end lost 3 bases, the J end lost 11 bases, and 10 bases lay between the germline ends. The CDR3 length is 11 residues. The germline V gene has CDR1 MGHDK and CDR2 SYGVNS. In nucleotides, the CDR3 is TGTGCCAGCAGTGACGGGTTTACGGCTTTCTTT. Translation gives CASSDGFTAFF.

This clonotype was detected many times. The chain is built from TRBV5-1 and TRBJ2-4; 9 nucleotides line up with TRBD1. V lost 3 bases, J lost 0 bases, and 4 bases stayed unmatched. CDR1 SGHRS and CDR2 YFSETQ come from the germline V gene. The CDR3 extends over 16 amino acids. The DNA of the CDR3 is TGCGCCAGCAGCTCGGGACAGGGCATAGCCAAAAACATTCAGTACTTC. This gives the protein CASSSGQGIAKNIQYF.

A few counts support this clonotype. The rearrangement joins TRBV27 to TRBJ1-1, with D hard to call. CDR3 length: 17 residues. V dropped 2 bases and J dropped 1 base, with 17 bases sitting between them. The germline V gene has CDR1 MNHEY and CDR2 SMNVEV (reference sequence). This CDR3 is CASSLGSSGYANTEAFF. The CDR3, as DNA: TGTGCCAGCAGTTTAGGGTCGTCTGGCTACGCGAACACTGAAGCTTTCTTT.

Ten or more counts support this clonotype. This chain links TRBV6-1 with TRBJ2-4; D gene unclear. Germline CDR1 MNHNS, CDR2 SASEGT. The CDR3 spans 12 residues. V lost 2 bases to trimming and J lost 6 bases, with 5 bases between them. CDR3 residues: CASSETRNIQYF. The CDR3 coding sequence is TGTGCCAGCAGTGAAACACGAAACATTCAGTACTTC.

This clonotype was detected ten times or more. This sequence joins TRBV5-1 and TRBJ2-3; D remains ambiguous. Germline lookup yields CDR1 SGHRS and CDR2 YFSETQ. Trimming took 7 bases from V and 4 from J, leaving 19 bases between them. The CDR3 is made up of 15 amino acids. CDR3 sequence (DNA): TGCGCCAGCCTTCCTGGGGTGGGGTTCCCAGATACGCAGTATTTT. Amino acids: CASLPGVGFPDTQYF. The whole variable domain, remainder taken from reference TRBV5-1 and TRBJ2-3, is KAGVTQTPRYLIKTRGQQVTLSCSPISGHRSVSWYQQTPGQGLQFLFEYFSETQRNKGNFPGRFSGRQFSNSRSEMNVSTLELGDSALYLCASLPGVGFPDTQYFGPGTRLTVL.

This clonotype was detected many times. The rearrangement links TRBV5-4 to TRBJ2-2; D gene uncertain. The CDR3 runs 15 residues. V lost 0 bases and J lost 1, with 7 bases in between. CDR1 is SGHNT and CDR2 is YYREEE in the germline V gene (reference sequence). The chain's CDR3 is CASSLEPGNTGELFF. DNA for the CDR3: TGTGCCAGCAGCTTGGAACCAGGGAACACCGGGGAGCTGTTTTTT.

CDR3 region: CASSPTPEGTEAFF. The CDR3 nucleotides are TGTGCCAGCTCACCGACCCCCGAGGGCACTGAAGCTTTCTTT. The chain couples TRBV18 to TRBJ1-1; unclear D gene. Germline values: CDR1 KGHSH, CDR2 LQKENI. The length of the CDR3 is 14 residues. Between the trimmed V and J ends, which lost 3 bases and 4 bases, there was a span of 12 bases.

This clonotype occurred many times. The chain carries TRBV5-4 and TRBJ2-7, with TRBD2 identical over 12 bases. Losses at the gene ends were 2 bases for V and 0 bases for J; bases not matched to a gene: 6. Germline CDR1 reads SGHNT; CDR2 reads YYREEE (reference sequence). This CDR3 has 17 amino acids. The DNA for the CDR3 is TGTGCCAGCAGCTTAGTTCTAGCGGGGGGGCGCTCCTACGAGCAGTACTTC. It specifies CASSLVLAGGRSYEQYF.

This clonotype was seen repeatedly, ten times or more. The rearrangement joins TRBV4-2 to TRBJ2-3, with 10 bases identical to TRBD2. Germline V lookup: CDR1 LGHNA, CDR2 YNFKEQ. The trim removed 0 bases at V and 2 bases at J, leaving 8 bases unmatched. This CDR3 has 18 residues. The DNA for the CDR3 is TGTGCCAGCAGCCAAGATCCGGTAGCGGGGGGACCCACAGATACGCAGTATTTT. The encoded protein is CASSQDPVAGGPTDTQYF.

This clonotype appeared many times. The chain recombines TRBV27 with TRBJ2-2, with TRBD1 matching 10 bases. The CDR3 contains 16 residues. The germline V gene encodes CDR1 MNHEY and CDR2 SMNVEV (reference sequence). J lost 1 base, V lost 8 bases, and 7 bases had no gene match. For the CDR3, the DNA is TGTGCCAGCCGACAGGGGGCACATCAGAACACCGGGGAGCTGTTTTTT. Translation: CASRQGAHQNTGELFF.

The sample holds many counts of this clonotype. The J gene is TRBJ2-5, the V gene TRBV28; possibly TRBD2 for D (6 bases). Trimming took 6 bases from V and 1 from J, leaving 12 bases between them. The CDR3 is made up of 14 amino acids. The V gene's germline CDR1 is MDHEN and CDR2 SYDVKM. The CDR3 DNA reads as TGTGCCAGCAGAGGCCAGGGACTCCAAGAGACCCAGTACTTC. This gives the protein CASRGQGLQETQYF.

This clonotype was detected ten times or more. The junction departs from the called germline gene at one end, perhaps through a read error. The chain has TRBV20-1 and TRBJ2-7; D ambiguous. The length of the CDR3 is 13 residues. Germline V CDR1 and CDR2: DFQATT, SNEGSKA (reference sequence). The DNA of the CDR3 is TGCAGTGCTAGAGTAAATAACACCCCATGGATCTTATTC. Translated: CSARVNNTPWILF.

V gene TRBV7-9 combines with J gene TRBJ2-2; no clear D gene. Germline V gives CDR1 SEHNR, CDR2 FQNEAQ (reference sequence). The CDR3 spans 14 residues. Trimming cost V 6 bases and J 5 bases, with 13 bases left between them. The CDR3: CASRGKRQTGELFF. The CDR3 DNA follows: TGTGCCAGCAGAGGGAAACGGCAGACCGGGGAGCTGTTTTTT.

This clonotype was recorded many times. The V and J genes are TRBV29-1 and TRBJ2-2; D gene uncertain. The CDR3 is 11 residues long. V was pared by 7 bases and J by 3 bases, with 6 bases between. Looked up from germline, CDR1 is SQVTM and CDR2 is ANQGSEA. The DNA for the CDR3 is TGCAGCGCCTGGGACACCGGGGAGCTGTTTTTT. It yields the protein CSAWDTGELFF.

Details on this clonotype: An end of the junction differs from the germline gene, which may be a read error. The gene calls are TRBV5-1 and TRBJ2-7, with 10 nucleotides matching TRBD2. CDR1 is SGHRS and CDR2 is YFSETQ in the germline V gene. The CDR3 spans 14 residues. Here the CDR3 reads CANSFSGGAYEQYF. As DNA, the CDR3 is TGCGCCAACAGCTTCAGCGGGGGGGCCTACGAGCAGTACTTC.

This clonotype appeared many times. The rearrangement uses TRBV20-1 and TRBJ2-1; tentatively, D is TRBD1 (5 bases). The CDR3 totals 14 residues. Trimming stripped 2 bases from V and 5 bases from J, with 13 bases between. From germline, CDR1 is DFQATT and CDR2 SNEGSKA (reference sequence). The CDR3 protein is CSARSRVRNNEQFF. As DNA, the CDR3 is TGCAGTGCTAGATCCAGGGTCAGGAACAATGAGCAGTTCTTC.

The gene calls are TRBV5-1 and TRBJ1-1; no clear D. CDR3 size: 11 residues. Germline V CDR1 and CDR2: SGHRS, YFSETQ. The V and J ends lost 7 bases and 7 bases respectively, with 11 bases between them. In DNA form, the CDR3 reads TGCGCCAGCTACTCCGGGGATGAAGCTTTCTTT. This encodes CASYSGDEAFF.

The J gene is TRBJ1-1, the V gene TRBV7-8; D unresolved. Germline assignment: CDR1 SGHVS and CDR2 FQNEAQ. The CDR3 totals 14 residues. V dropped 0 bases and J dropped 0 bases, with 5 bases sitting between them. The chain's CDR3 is CASSLANMNTEAFF. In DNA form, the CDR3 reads TGTGCCAGCAGCTTAGCAAATATGAACACTGAAGCTTTCTTT.

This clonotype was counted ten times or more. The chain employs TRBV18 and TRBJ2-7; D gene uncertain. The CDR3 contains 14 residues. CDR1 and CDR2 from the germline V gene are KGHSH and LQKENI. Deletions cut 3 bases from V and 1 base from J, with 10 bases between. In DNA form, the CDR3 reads TGTGCCAGCTCACCGAGCGTCAGTTCCTACGAGCAGTACTTC. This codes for CASSPSVSSYEQYF.

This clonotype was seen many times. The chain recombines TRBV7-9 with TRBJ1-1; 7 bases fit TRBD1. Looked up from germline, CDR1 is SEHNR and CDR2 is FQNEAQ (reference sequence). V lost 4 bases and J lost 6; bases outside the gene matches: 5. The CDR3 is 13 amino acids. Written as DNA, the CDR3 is TGTGCCAGCAGCTACATGGACAGGCCTGAAGCTTTCTTT. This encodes CASSYMDRPEAFF. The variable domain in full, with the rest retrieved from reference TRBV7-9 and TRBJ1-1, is DTGVSQNPRHKITKRGQNVTFRCDPISEHNRLYWYRQTLGQGPEFLTYFQNEAQLEKSRLLSDRFSAERPKGSFSTLEIQRTEQGDSAMYLCASSYMDRPEAFFGQGTRLTVV.

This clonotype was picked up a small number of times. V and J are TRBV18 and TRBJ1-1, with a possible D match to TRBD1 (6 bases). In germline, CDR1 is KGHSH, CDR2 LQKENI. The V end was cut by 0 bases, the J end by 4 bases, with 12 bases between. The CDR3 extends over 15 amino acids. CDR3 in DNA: TGTGCCAGCTCACCACCGGGGGCCGGGGGCACTGAAGCTTTCTTT. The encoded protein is CASSPPGAGGTEAFF.

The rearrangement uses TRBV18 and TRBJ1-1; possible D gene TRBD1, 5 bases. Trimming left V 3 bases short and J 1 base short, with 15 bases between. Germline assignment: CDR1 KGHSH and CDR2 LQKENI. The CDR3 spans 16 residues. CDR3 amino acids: CASSPQIQGTNTEAFF. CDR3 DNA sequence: TGTGCCAGCTCACCGCAAATCCAGGGTACGAACACTGAAGCTTTCTTT. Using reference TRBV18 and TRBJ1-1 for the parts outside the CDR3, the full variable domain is NAGVMQNPRHLVRRRGQEARLRCSPMKGHSHVYWYRQLPEEGLKFMVYLQKENIIDESGMPKERFSAEFPKEGPSILRIQQVVRGDSAAYFCASSPQIQGTNTEAFFGQGTRLTVV.

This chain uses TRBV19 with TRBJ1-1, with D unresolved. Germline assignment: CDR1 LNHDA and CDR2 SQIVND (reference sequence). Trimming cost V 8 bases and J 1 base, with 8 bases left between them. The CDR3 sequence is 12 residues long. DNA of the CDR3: TGTGCCAGTTCCAGACAGAACACTGAAGCTTTCTTT. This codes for CASSRQNTEAFF.